This T cell receptor (beta chain) was captured in a study of T cells after yellow fever vaccination. It was through 5'RACE template switching that TCR cDNA was made, with a universal primer site and UMIs added. Each CDR3 protein gets one entry after TCRdb re-called the 5' RACE reads with MiXCR. The table shows around 530,000 distinct CDR3 sequences, with about a sixth occurring only once. V was clipped by 6 bases and J by 4 bases, with 21 bases between them. This CDR3 has 15 amino acids. Per germline, CDR1 DFQATT and CDR2 SNEGSKA (reference sequence). This clonotype was seen a handful of times. The antigen is not known. General study findings and limits: Reappearance after the booster was observed for most primary-vaccination clones (about 97% CD4, more than 70% CD8). On re-exposure, the response was weaker but peaked faster, at day 5 versus 15.

The V and J genes are TRBV20-1 and TRBJ1-2, with unresolved D. Sequences were derived from PBMCs, sampled about 5 days after the first yellow fever vaccination. The source of this sequence is a man between 18 and 35 years old who received the YFV17D yellow fever vaccine. The CDR3 sequence is CSAPKAGVRVYGYTF. DNA for the CDR3: TGCAGTGCCCCGAAGGCCGGGGTGCGCGTCTATGGCTACACCTTC.